This T cell receptor (beta chain) came from a study of identifying expanded T cells in peripheral blood (dated by TCRdb to between 2019 and 2020). Regarding the complete study: Technical replicates were generated by sequencing separate aliquots of the same genomic DNA pool, with four replicates compared pairwise. Broad study findings and their caveats: Variance in clone template counts between approximately 2-week samples significantly increased with total template count across all healthy donors. The beta-binomial model significantly reduced the number of clones called differentially abundant and the false-positive rate across all healthy-donor time intervals. The authors expected biological variance in healthy repertoires might increase further over much longer intervals such as months to years. Between technical replicates the binomial model flagged about 1.2 differentially abundant clones, whereas over about 2 weeks the binomial model flagged about 15 and over roughly four weeks 19 to 20.

Measured from the cysteine to the phenylalanine, the CDR3 is 16 residues long. CDR3 DNA is the only sequence kept; it has 48 bases, read in frame from the first base. The V and J ends are trimmed by 2 bases and 9 bases, leaving 20 bases between them. Per the germline V gene (reference sequence), SEHNR is the CDR1 and FQNEAQ is the CDR2. The immunoSEQ Assay, which uses bias-controlled multiplex PCR amplification of genomic DNA, was used to profile TCRbeta CDR3 regions. In the authors' own workflow: To quantify the absolute abundance of each unique TCRbeta CDR3 region, the sequences were collapsed and filtered. Two models were used to test differential abundance: a binomial model (Fisher-equivalent) and a beta-binomial model that adds time-dependent variance fitted from healthy donors. Clones with fewer than 5 combined templates were excluded, and clones with Benjamini-Hochberg FDR below 0.01 were called differentially abundant. Using the form v = (b*log(k)+a)^2, the beta-binomial variance was modeled as a function of the total template count across the two samples. TCRdb stores this immuneACCESS table with in-frame sequences only. Part of the clones is absent; in the studies checked, under half of the shortfall reflects unresolved V genes, and no reason is known for the rest. The V and J calls and clone size were taken over from that table, and D and trimming were inferred from the DNA. This sample comprises 100,000 or so clones, 88% of them detected only once. The ten largest clones take up 5% to 6.5% of the sample.

This clone was recorded only once. Its antigen specificity is not known. No much larger clone exists at a distance of one base, and base qualities are not known. During the collection period, no immune events, such as infections, were documented for the healthy donors. To calibrate time-dependent variance in a beta-binomial model of T-cell clone differential abundance, blood repertoires from healthy donors were used as a training cohort. The training cohort included approximately 10 healthy donors, of whom 3 were female and 7 were male. On average the donors were 43 years old, and their ages spanned roughly 25 to 70 years. Whole blood from each healthy donor was obtained from a commercial supplier and was collected at three time points two to three weeks apart. Genomic DNA was extracted from unsorted whole blood for immunosequencing.

The chain uses TRBV7-9 and TRBJ2-4, with the D gene possibly TRBD1 or TRBD2, each one fitting 6 bases. This TCR was recovered from a person between 18 and 75 years old in good health. Sequenced: blood. The encoded CDR3 is CASSLRGATTGGIQYF. The nucleotides read TGTGCCAGCAGCTTAAGGGGGGCGACGACAGGAGGCATTCAGTACTTC.